Listed below are T cell receptor beta chains from one sample, sequenced in a study of blood T cells in healthy people across ages. Each CDR3 protein gets one entry after TCRdb re-called the 5' RACE reads with MiXCR. The table includes around 670,000 distinct CDR3 sequences, roughly 30% detected once. Input material: blood. Source of these receptors: a woman aged 80 or over in good health. Both conserved end residues are part of each CDR3. The D gene is left open where the match is weak. Only some rows state a clone size, as once, few, many or a class for expanded clones.

D gene	clone size	J gene	V gene	CDR3 protein	CDR3 DNA
NA	NA	TRBJ1-2	TRBV28	CASSIPTGANYGYTF	TGTGCCAGCAGTATACCTACCGGGGCGAACTATGGCTACACCTTC
NA	many	TRBJ2-6	TRBV5-1	CASSLILGSGANVLTF	TGCGCCAGCAGCTTGATTCTTGGTTCTGGGGCCAACGTCCTGACTTTC
TRBD1	few	TRBJ1-2	TRBV3-1	CASSQAHTGTGSYTF	TGTGCCAGCAGCCAAGCCCATACCGGGACAGGGAGCTACACCTTC
NA	NA	TRBJ1-4	TRBV30	CAWSGENEKLFF	TGTGCCTGGAGTGGGGAGAATGAAAAACTGTTTTTT
NA	many	TRBJ1-6	TRBV3-1	CASSQGDLTNSPLHF	TGTGCCAGCAGCCAAGGCGACTTAACGAATTCACCCCTCCACTTT
TRBD2	many	TRBJ2-7	TRBV4-3	CASSQNSGDEQYF	TGCGCCAGCAGCCAAAATAGCGGGGACGAGCAGTACTTC
NA	NA	TRBJ1-2	TRBV30	CAWTPTGNYGYTF	TGTGCCTGGACCCCGACAGGAAACTATGGCTACACCTTC
NA	NA	TRBJ2-7	TRBV12-3/TRBV12-4	CASSLAFDPHNEQYF	TGTGCCAGCAGTTTAGCCTTCGACCCCCACAATGAGCAGTACTTC
TRBD1	NA	TRBJ1-6	TRBV14	CASRHRGKGSPLHF	TGTGCCAGCAGACACAGGGGTAAAGGTTCACCCCTCCACTTT
NA	many	TRBJ2-1	TRBV4-2	CASSQPLVFNEQFF	TGTGCCAGCAGCCAGCCACTAGTTTTCAATGAGCAGTTCTTC
NA	NA	TRBJ1-1	TRBV6-2/TRBV6-3	CASSYSGGPNTEAFF	TGTGCCAGCAGTTACTCGGGGGGTCCCAACACTGAAGCTTTCTTT
NA	NA	TRBJ2-1	TRBV7-2	CASSLVRENEQFF	TGTGCCAGCAGCTTAGTCAGGGAAAATGAGCAGTTCTTC
NA	many	TRBJ1-5	TRBV12-3/TRBV12-4	CASSFRSYSNQPQHF	TGTGCCAGCAGTTTCCGCAGCTATAGCAATCAGCCCCAGCATTTT
NA	few	TRBJ2-2	TRBV9	CASSQTSTGELFF	TGTGCCAGCAGCCAGACAAGCACCGGGGAGCTGTTTTTT
NA	NA	TRBJ2-2	TRBV4-3	CVSSQEGNGELFF	TGCGTCAGCAGCCAAGAGGGAAACGGGGAGCTGTTTTTT
TRBD1	few	TRBJ1-1	TRBV3-1	CASRSGTGRPEAFF	TGTGCCAGCAGATCCGGGACAGGGAGACCAGAAGCTTTCTTT
NA	many	TRBJ2-1	TRBV4-2	CASSQGPERDEQFF	TGTGCCAGCAGCCAAGGTCCTGAGCGCGATGAGCAGTTCTTC
NA	few	TRBJ2-2	TRBV28	CASSITGGVGELFF	TGTGCCAGCAGTATTACCGGGGGTGTCGGGGAGCTGTTTTTT
NA	few	TRBJ1-2	TRBV7-2	CASSLAWQGYGYTF	TGTGCCAGCAGCTTAGCGTGGCAGGGCTATGGCTACACCTTC
NA	NA	TRBJ1-2	TRBV7-3	CASLLRGFHGYTF	TGTGCCAGCCTTCTCCGAGGTTTTCATGGCTACACCTTC
NA	many	TRBJ2-5	TRBV4-1	CASSQGDFLGETQYF	TGCGCCAGCAGCCAAGGAGACTTCTTGGGAGAGACCCAGTACTTC
TRBD1	NA	TRBJ2-7	TRBV7-8	CASSLTGTGLREQYF	TGTGCCAGCAGCTTAACCGGGACAGGTTTAAGGGAGCAGTACTTC
NA	many	TRBJ2-1	TRBV5-1	CASSLTVGGTNEQFF	TGCGCCAGCAGCTTGACTGTTGGGGGGACCAATGAGCAGTTCTTC
NA	many	TRBJ2-3	TRBV9	CASSVAEAPGGHTQYF	TGTGCCAGCAGCGTAGCTGAGGCGCCCGGGGGCCATACGCAGTATTTT
NA	many	TRBJ2-3	TRBV27	CASSFRDTQGTDTQYF	TGTGCCAGCAGTTTCAGGGACACTCAAGGAACAGATACGCAGTATTTT
NA	NA	TRBJ2-5	TRBV7-2	CASSRNKGRETQYF	TGTGCCAGCAGCCGCAACAAGGGGCGGGAGACCCAGTACTTC
NA	many	TRBJ2-5	TRBV5-4	CASSLEAPETQYF	TGTGCCAGCAGCTTGGAAGCTCCAGAGACCCAGTACTTC
NA	NA	TRBJ2-7	TRBV4-2	CASSQDRQGFYEQYF	TGTGCCAGCAGCCAAGATCGGCAGGGATTCTACGAGCAGTACTTC
NA	NA	TRBJ1-2	TRBV6-5	CASSYSRGGYTF	TGTGCCAGCAGTTACTCGCGCGGTGGCTACACCTTC
TRBD2	few	TRBJ2-3	TRBV20-1	CSARGAGTNTQYF	TGCAGTGCTAGAGGTGCTGGGACTAATACGCAGTATTTT
NA	NA	TRBJ1-5	TRBV7-2	CASSLQTGQPQHF	TGTGCCAGCAGCTTACAGACGGGGCAGCCCCAGCATTTT
NA	many	TRBJ2-3	TRBV20-1	CSASHGGNSRGTDTQYF	TGCAGTGCTAGTCACGGGGGCAACTCACGGGGCACAGATACGCAGTATTTT
NA	NA	TRBJ2-7	TRBV14	CASSQESLRADTYGQYF	TGTGCCAGCAGCCAAGAAAGTCTGAGGGCAGACACCTACGGGCAGTACTTC
NA	few	TRBJ2-6	TRBV30	CASLRAGANVLTF	TGTGCCTCCCTCAGGGCTGGGGCCAACGTCCTGACTTTC
TRBD1	many	TRBJ1-2	TRBV6-6	CASSSPDRAGNYGYTF	TGTGCCAGCAGTAGCCCGGACAGGGCAGGGAACTATGGCTACACCTTC
TRBD1	NA	TRBJ1-5	TRBV6-2/TRBV6-3	CASSYSWTGVGNQPQHF	TGTGCCAGCAGTTACTCATGGACAGGTGTCGGCAATCAGCCCCAGCATTTT
NA	many	TRBJ2-3	TRBV20-1	CSARPQGARTDTQYF	TGCAGTGCTAGACCACAGGGAGCCCGCACAGATACGCAGTATTTT
TRBD2	many	TRBJ2-3	TRBV6-5	CTSSPSGTSTDTQYF	TGTACCAGCAGTCCTAGCGGGACTAGCACAGATACGCAGTATTTT
NA	few	TRBJ2-2	TRBV11-2	CASSLDRVGELFF	TGTGCCAGCAGCTTAGATCGGGTTGGGGAGCTGTTTTTT
TRBD2	NA	TRBJ2-6	TRBV3-1	CASSQRLAGGLGANVLTF	TGTGCCAGCAGCCAAAGGCTAGCGGGGGGGCTCGGGGCCAACGTCCTGACTTTC
NA	few	TRBJ1-6	TRBV7-8	CASSPDERASSYNSPLHF	TGTGCCAGCAGCCCAGATGAAAGGGCGAGCTCCTATAATTCACCCCTCCACTTT
NA	NA	TRBJ2-2	TRBV7-8	CASSPISGELFF	TGTGCCAGCAGCCCAATAAGCGGGGAGCTGTTTTTT
NA	few	TRBJ2-2	TRBV20-1	CSARDLLHNTGELFF	TGCAGTGCTAGAGATCTCCTCCACAACACCGGGGAGCTGTTTTTT
NA	many	TRBJ2-6	TRBV15	CATSRWAGANVLTF	TGTGCCACCAGCAGGTGGGCTGGGGCCAACGTCCTGACTTTC
TRBD2	many	TRBJ2-5	TRBV20-1	CSAAAPSGGQKETQYF	TGCAGTGCCGCCGCTCCTAGCGGGGGGCAGAAAGAGACCCAGTACTTC
TRBD1	NA	TRBJ2-5	TRBV19	CASNPTGGGTQYF	TGTGCCAGCAACCCGACAGGGGGAGGGACCCAGTACTTC
NA	NA	TRBJ1-2	TRBV30	CAWSVEVSGSFYGYTF	TGTGCCTGGAGTGTAGAAGTTTCGGGCAGCTTCTATGGCTACACCTTC
TRBD1	many	TRBJ2-7	TRBV20-1	CSAGYRGEQYF	TGCAGTGCTGGATACAGGGGCGAGCAGTACTTC
NA	many	TRBJ2-3	TRBV5-1	CASSFRTDTQYF	TGCGCCAGCAGCTTCCGCACAGATACGCAGTATTTT
NA	NA	TRBJ2-7	TRBV29-1	CSVNRGQNLYNEQYF	TGCAGCGTTAACCGCGGACAGAACCTCTACAATGAGCAGTACTTC
TRBD2	many	TRBJ2-7	TRBV5-1	CASSLSGAQAYEQYF	TGCGCCAGCAGCTTGAGCGGGGCCCAAGCCTACGAGCAGTACTTC
NA	NA	TRBJ1-3	TRBV6-5	CASSYYPGNTIYF	TGTGCCAGCAGTTACTATCCTGGAAACACCATATATTTT
TRBD1	NA	TRBJ2-5	TRBV7-9	CASSAGDRGAETQYF	TGTGCCAGCAGCGCAGGGGACAGGGGGGCTGAGACCCAGTACTTC
NA	many	TRBJ2-1	TRBV30	CAWSGRDEQFF	TGTGCCTGGAGTGGCAGGGATGAGCAGTTCTTC
NA	few	TRBJ1-1	TRBV12-3/TRBV12-4	CASSLRGAMNTEAFF	TGTGCCAGCAGTTTGAGGGGGGCCATGAACACTGAAGCTTTCTTT
TRBD1	few	TRBJ1-4	TRBV5-1	CASSSGGKDEKLFF	TGCGCCAGCAGCTCAGGGGGGAAGGATGAAAAACTGTTTTTT
NA	NA	TRBJ2-5	TRBV7-9	CASSLEAKQETQYF	TGTGCCAGCAGCTTAGAAGCGAAACAAGAGACCCAGTACTTC